This TCR beta chain was recorded in a study of regulatory T cells in long-lasting Graves disease. The germline CDR1 and CDR2 sequences are MNHEY and SMNVEV (reference sequence). The CDR3 contains 13 residues. This clonotype was observed a handful of times. At one of its ends the junction is not consistent with the germline gene, which may arise from a read error. The time point here: persistent/refractory GD, antithyroid drugs over 5 years with positive TRAb. The authors made the TCR library using RNA they extracted from PBMCs. Sequencing libraries for TCR beta were prepared with iRepertoire HTBI primers and Arm-PCR of CDR3 regions. TCRdb analysed the multiplex PCR reads with MiXCR anew, one entry per CDR3 protein. The sample includes about 660,000 distinct CDR3 sequences, roughly 30% of them seen just once.

The chain is built from TRBV27 and TRBJ2-7; maybe TRBD1 (7 bases). The clonotype was recovered from a female donor with Graves disease. The input for sequencing was peripheral blood mononuclear cells (PBMCs), taken when the disease was refractory, from a patient treated with antithyroid drugs. CDR3 in DNA: TGTGCCAGCAGTTTACTTGGGACAGCGGGTTTGGACTTC. Amino acids: CASSLLGTAGLDF.